This TCR beta chain was identified in a study of cytomegalovirus exposure and HLA in healthy donors. General observations from the study: Most likely, a cluster of highly shared sequence variants arose as a sequencing artifact. Clonal expansion, a later analysis showed, was greater in HLA-associated TCR beta chains than in equally common others. Data from an earlier analysis indicated that most TCR beta V segments were productive either about 87% or about 30% of the time.

60 Vbeta and 13 Jbeta primers were used in PCR. Profiling relied on immunoSEQ multiplex PCR, and the TCRdb table lists in-frame clones only, not all of them. The table has over 100,000 clones, 85% to 90% seen once. Comments on this clone: Its target is not known.

Sample: PBMCs. This clonotype originated in a woman in her twenties or thirties in good health and CMV-seronegative.

The CDR3 bases are TGCAGCGCAATAGACAGGCGCACAGATACGCAGTATTTT. It codes for CSAIDRRTDTQYF. J is TRBJ2-3 and V is TRBV29-1; D possibly corresponds to TRBD1 (6 bases). The germline V gene encodes CDR1 SQVTM and CDR2 ANQGSEA. CDR3 length: 13 amino acids. V was trimmed by 7 bases and J by 1 base, leaving 12 bases between them.